The TCR beta chain described here comes from a study of technical replicates of blood from a handful of donors. TCRdb keeps only in-frame clones here, not all; method: immunoSEQ multiplex PCR. The sample yields fewer than 60,000 clones, about 95% seen once. The germline V and J ends were trimmed by 2 bases and 4 bases, with 15 bases remaining between them. Germline values: CDR1 MNHEY, CDR2 SVGAGI. The CDR3 covers 15 residues. Sequencing was performed on PBMCs. The clonotype was recovered from a human donor in good health. Some clones in this sample may be carry-over from other donors' samples. This chain connects TRBV6-5 to TRBJ2-7; D might be TRBD2 (5 bases). The CDR3 loop is CASSYGVAREYEQYF. The CDR3 region has the DNA TGTGCCAGCAGTTACGGGGTAGCGAGGGAGTACGAGCAGTACTTC.